These 20 T cell receptor beta chains were sequenced from one sample in a study of a mutant IDH1 vaccine in newly diagnosed glioma. Time point denoted: week 35, safety follow-up. The investigators gave 300 ug of mutant IDH1 20-mer peptide in each vaccine dose, together with topical imiquimod. The antigens of these receptors remain unknown. Repertoires were generated with immunoSEQ multiplex PCR, while TCRdb's copy carries only in-frame clones and drops some. The sample includes about 32,000 clones, about four fifths seen only once; the top ten take 3.2%. Source: PBMCs, taken from a glioma patient whose treatment included an IDH1 peptide vaccine. These receptors originate from a man aged 35 to 55 with glioma. Some clones in this sample may be carry-over from other donors' samples.

The chain carries TRBV6-4 and TRBJ2-3; the match to TRBD2 covers 10 bases. Germline loops: CDR1 MRHNA, CDR2 SNTAGT. Losses at the gene ends were 2 bases for V and 1 base for J; bases not matched to a gene: 0. The CDR3 contains 15 residues. The CDR3 protein is CASSDGTSGTDTQYF. DNA of the CDR3: TGTGCCAGCAGTGACGGGACTAGCGGCACAGATACGCAGTATTTT.

This clone has more than one count but fewer than ten. V usage is TRBV25-1 and J usage is TRBJ1-1; a possible D gene is TRBD1 (6 bases). The CDR3 sequence is 17 residues long. Trimming stripped 2 bases from V and 3 bases from J, with 19 bases between. Germline CDR1 is MGHDK and CDR2 is SYGVNS. This CDR3 is CASSEIGGGLRDTEAFF. The CDR3 nucleotides are TGTGCCAGCAGTGAAATTGGAGGGGGGCTTAGGGACACTGAAGCTTTCTTT.

This chain connects TRBV7-3 to TRBJ2-3; D possibly corresponds to TRBD1 (6 bases). Trimming removed 4 bases at V and 1 base at J, with 9 bases between. The CDR3 spans 14 residues. Germline-derived CDR1 and CDR2 are SGHTA and FQGTGA. CDR3 DNA sequence: TGTGCCAGCAGCTCAGGGGCCGGCACAGATACGCAGTATTTT. Translating it yields CASSSGAGTDTQYF. Full variable domain (missing parts from reference TRBV7-3 and TRBJ2-3): GAGVSQTPSNKVTEKGKYVELRCDPISGHTALYWYRQSLGQGPEFLIYFQGTGAADDSGLPNDRFFAVRPEGSVSTLKIQRTERGDSAVYLCASSSGAGTDTQYFGPGTRLTVL.

This chain connects TRBV30 to TRBJ1-1; D unclear. V was clipped by 0 bases and J by 2 bases, with 7 bases between them. Germline-derived CDR1 and CDR2 are GTSNPN and SVGIG (reference sequence). This CDR3 is 13 amino acids long. CDR3 region: CAWSVQINTEAFF. In DNA form, the CDR3 reads TGTGCCTGGAGTGTACAGATAAACACTGAAGCTTTCTTT. Looking up the rest from reference TRBV30 and TRBJ1-1 gives the full variable domain: SQTIHQWPATLVQPVGSPLSLECTVEGTSNPNLYWYRQAAGRGLQLLFYSVGIGQISSEVPQNLSASRPQDRQFILSSKKLLLSDSGFYLCAWSVQINTEAFFGQGTRLTVV.

The J gene is TRBJ1-2, the V gene TRBV18, with TRBD1 as a possible D gene (5 bases). The CDR3 spans 13 residues. The V gene's germline CDR1 is KGHSH and CDR2 LQKENI. Trimming took 3 bases from V and 8 from J, leaving 13 bases between them. DNA for the CDR3: TGTGCCAGCTCACCCACCTCACGGGACGGCTACACCTTC. This sequence encodes CASSPTSRDGYTF.

The chain combines TRBV6-1 with TRBJ1-1; D is unresolved. Germline V gene data show CDR1 as MNHNS and CDR2 as SASEGT. There are 11 residues in the CDR3. V lost 7 bases and J lost 4, with 7 bases in between. CDR3: CASMAATEAFF. The CDR3 DNA reads as TGTGCCAGCATGGCGGCCACTGAAGCTTTCTTT.

The chain links TRBV7-8 to TRBJ1-2, with TRBD1 as a possible D gene (5 bases). With 0 bases removed from V and 5 bases from J, the gap between germline ends came to 10 bases. The CDR3 length is 14 residues. CDR1 is SGHVS and CDR2 is FQNEAQ in the germline V gene. Here the CDR3 DNA reads TGTGCCAGCAGCTTAGCGGGGGGTTTGTATGGCTACACCTTC. It codes for CASSLAGGLYGYTF.

The chain links TRBV5-4 to TRBJ2-2; D might be TRBD1 or TRBD2, each matching 6 bases. Germline values: CDR1 SGHNT, CDR2 YYREEE (reference sequence). V gave up 4 bases and J gave up 2 bases, with 12 bases separating them. This CDR3 contains 15 residues. CDR3 sequence reads: CASSPWGANTGELFF. Written as DNA, the CDR3 is TGTGCCAGCAGCCCTTGGGGGGCCAACACCGGGGAGCTGTTTTTT.

In this sample, this clone turned up a few times. The CDR3 region has the DNA TGTGCCAGCAGCTTAGCGTCCCCGAGACACTCCTACAATGAGCAGTTCTTC. Translation: CASSLASPRHSYNEQFF. The rearrangement links TRBV7-8 to TRBJ2-1; D is undetermined. Germline V gene sequence: CDR1 SGHVS, CDR2 FQNEAQ. V lost 0 bases to trimming and J lost 0 bases, with 12 bases between them. The CDR3 covers 17 residues.

The CDR3 here is CASSVNSPLHF. CDR3 sequence (DNA): TGTGCCAGCAGTGTAAATTCACCCCTCCACTTT. This rearrangement joins TRBV2 to TRBJ1-6; D gene unclear. V lost 4 bases and J 7 bases, leaving 2 bases between the germline ends. The CDR3 sequence is 11 residues long. CDR1 SNHLY and CDR2 FYNNEI come from the germline V gene.

The chain joins TRBV4-1 to TRBJ2-7, with 11 bases aligning to TRBD1. Germline V gene sequence: CDR1 MGHRA, CDR2 YSYEKL. After removal of 5 bases from V and 7 bases from J, the junction contained 7 bases not matched to a gene. The CDR3 covers 14 residues. This chain's CDR3 is CASSAGQGEEEQYF. In DNA form, the CDR3 reads TGCGCCAGCAGCGCGGGACAGGGGGAAGAAGAGCAGTACTTC.

V is TRBV14 and J is TRBJ2-3; TRBD2 is a possible D gene (5 bases). CDR1 SGHDN and CDR2 FVKESK come from the germline V gene. V was trimmed by 4 bases and J by 4 bases, leaving 15 bases between them. This CDR3 is 15 amino acids long. CDR3 in amino acids: CASSPQLGRADTQYF. DNA for the CDR3: TGTGCCAGCAGCCCTCAGTTAGGGCGGGCAGATACGCAGTATTTT.

The chain employs TRBV5-5 and TRBJ1-1; TRBD1 might be the D (6 bases). The CDR3 is 13 amino acids. Germline V gives CDR1 SGHKS, CDR2 YYEKEE (reference sequence). The germline V and J ends were trimmed by 0 bases and 11 bases, with 14 bases remaining between them. CDR3 sequence (DNA): TGTGCCAGCAGCTTGGAGGGGTGGGGGCATGCTTTCTTT. It translates to CASSLEGWGHAFF.

This chain uses TRBV6-5 with TRBJ1-4; D remains ambiguous. The CDR3 covers 15 residues. Germline assignment: CDR1 MNHEY and CDR2 SVGAGI. V gave up 0 bases and J gave up 8 bases, with 13 bases separating them. CDR3 region: CASSYSRGGREKLFF. For the CDR3, the DNA is TGTGCCAGCAGTTACTCACGAGGAGGGAGGGAAAAACTGTTTTTT.

V usage is TRBV27 and J usage is TRBJ2-3; possibly TRBD1 for D (6 bases). Germline assignment: CDR1 MNHEY and CDR2 SMNVEV (reference sequence). Trimming took off 5 bases at V and 3 bases at J, with 12 bases between the two ends. The CDR3 runs 14 residues. The CDR3 protein is CASSLERGTDTQYF. The CDR3 coding sequence is TGTGCCAGCAGTCTCGAAAGGGGGACAGATACGCAGTATTTT.

This chain links TRBV6-1 with TRBJ1-4; D might be TRBD1 (6 bases). The CDR3 covers 19 residues. Trimming left V 0 bases short and J 3 bases short, with 20 bases between. The germline V gene encodes CDR1 MNHNS and CDR2 SASEGT. The CDR3 loop is CASSEALRGRTASNEKLFF. The CDR3 DNA is TGTGCCAGCAGTGAAGCGCTTCGGGGACGGACAGCCTCTAATGAAAAACTGTTTTTT.

The genes are TRBV6-1 and TRBJ2-7, with a tentative D call TRBD2 (5 bases). V lost 0 bases and J lost 3, with 12 bases in between. The V gene's germline CDR1 is MNHNS and CDR2 SASEGT. The CDR3 sequence is 15 residues long. The CDR3 coding sequence is TGTGCCAGCAGTGAAGCTGATAGCGAATTCTACGAGCAGTACTTC. Translating gives CASSEADSEFYEQYF.

The chain employs TRBV5-1 and TRBJ1-2; 8 bases are a match to TRBD1. CDR1 and CDR2 (germline): SGHRS, YFSETQ. V was pared by 3 bases and J by 8 bases, with 6 bases of the junction left unmatched. There are 13 residues in the CDR3. DNA of the CDR3: TGCGCCAGCAGCTCAGGACAGGGTTGGGGCTACACCTTC. As protein: CASSSGQGWGYTF.

The genes are TRBV9 and TRBJ2-5; perhaps D is TRBD1 or TRBD2 (5 bases each). In germline, CDR1 is SGDLS, CDR2 YYNGEE. There are 15 residues in the CDR3. Trimming removed 0 bases from V and 5 bases from J, with 14 bases in between. CDR3: CASSVGWGSGETQYF. CDR3 bases: TGTGCCAGCAGCGTAGGTTGGGGGAGTGGGGAGACCCAGTACTTC.

This chain connects TRBV27 to TRBJ2-7; tentatively, D is TRBD1 (6 bases). The germline V gene has CDR1 MNHEY and CDR2 SMNVEV (reference sequence). The CDR3 covers 15 residues. The V and J ends lost 0 bases and 2 bases respectively, with 11 bases between them. CDR3 amino acids: CASSLSRGPAYEQYF. The CDR3 bases are TGTGCCAGCAGTTTATCCAGGGGCCCTGCCTACGAGCAGTACTTC.